Listed below are T cell receptor beta chains from one sample, sequenced in a study of blood T cell repertoires in COVID-19. The assay was immunoSEQ multiplex PCR, and TCRdb's table has in-frame clones only and misses some. The profile covers 100,000 to 150,000 clones, with around 89% appearing a single time and around 10% taken by the ten largest. Sequencing used peripheral blood. The receptor source for this set is a man aged 45-65 years with acute or convalescent COVID-19. Both conserved end residues are trimmed from each CDR3. Fields, in order: V gene, D gene, J gene, clone size, CDR3 protein. A D gene is named only where the DNA matches it firmly. Expanded clones get a size class; other rows say once, few or many, or leave the size out.

TRBV28,NA,TRBJ2-1,once,ASSTPWGRDNEQF
TRBV5-1,TRBD1,TRBJ1-3,NA,ASSLEGQGSGNTIY
TRBV19,NA,TRBJ2-3,NA,ASSITPTHGSADTQY
TRBV25-1,TRBD1,TRBJ1-1,few,ASRLQGAGNTEAF
TRBV28,TRBD2,TRBJ2-1,NA,ASSLLAGNEQF
TRBV9,TRBD1,TRBJ1-3,NA,ASSDQTGRAGGTIY
TRBV19,TRBD1,TRBJ2-3,NA,ATNRGSSTDTQY
TRBV10-2,NA,TRBJ1-2,NA,ASRGGGPHGYT
TRBV5-4,NA,TRBJ2-6,NA,ASSGVRASSGANVLT
TRBV6-5,NA,TRBJ1-4,NA,ASSPPGATNEKLF
TRBV28,NA,TRBJ1-1,NA,ASSSLGGETEAF
TRBV15,NA,TRBJ1-2,NA,ATSQGNYGYT
TRBV5-1,NA,TRBJ1-2,NA,ASSTIPGELGYT
TRBV18,TRBD1,TRBJ1-5,NA,ASSPAGTGSNQPQH
TRBV11-2,NA,TRBJ1-4,NA,ASSFGNGEKLF
TRBV3-1/TRBV3-2,TRBD1,TRBJ2-7,NA,ASSQGSGGSSYEQY
TRBV24-1,TRBD1,TRBJ2-1,once,ATSDPSPGTGRKYNEQF
TRBV9,NA,TRBJ2-4,NA,ASSSPRDSNIQY
TRBV7-2,NA,TRBJ2-7,once,ASSLHRKNYEQY
TRBV6-1,NA,TRBJ1-1,NA,ASSEELHRGAEAF
TRBV7-7,NA,TRBJ2-7,NA,ASSLDHSSYEQY
TRBV11-2,NA,TRBJ1-2,NA,ASSLGTLGANYGYT
TRBV18,NA,TRBJ1-5,NA,ASSREGLQPQH
TRBV28,NA,TRBJ1-4,NA,ASSPSTQNEKLF
TRBV5-5,TRBD2,TRBJ2-2,NA,ASSFEAGANTGELF
TRBV18,NA,TRBJ1-5,NA,ASSWTANNQPQH
TRBV15,TRBD1,TRBJ1-1,NA,ATSNRRDRGGGTTEAF
TRBV2,NA,TRBJ1-6,once,ASISTDIYNSPLH
TRBV5-1,TRBD2,TRBJ2-4,NA,ASSLGLAGDFLAKNIQY
TRBV5-6,TRBD1,TRBJ1-4,NA,ASSLRGGQGMGKLF
TRBV10-3,TRBD2,TRBJ2-3,NA,AMKRGLRDTQY
TRBV7-8,TRBD1,TRBJ1-2,NA,ASSSGQDYGYT
TRBV9,NA,TRBJ1-3,NA,ASTLSGNTIY
TRBV19,NA,TRBJ1-2,few,ASSKGLSGYT
TRBV10-3,NA,TRBJ1-2,NA,ATGGDFPLVGYT